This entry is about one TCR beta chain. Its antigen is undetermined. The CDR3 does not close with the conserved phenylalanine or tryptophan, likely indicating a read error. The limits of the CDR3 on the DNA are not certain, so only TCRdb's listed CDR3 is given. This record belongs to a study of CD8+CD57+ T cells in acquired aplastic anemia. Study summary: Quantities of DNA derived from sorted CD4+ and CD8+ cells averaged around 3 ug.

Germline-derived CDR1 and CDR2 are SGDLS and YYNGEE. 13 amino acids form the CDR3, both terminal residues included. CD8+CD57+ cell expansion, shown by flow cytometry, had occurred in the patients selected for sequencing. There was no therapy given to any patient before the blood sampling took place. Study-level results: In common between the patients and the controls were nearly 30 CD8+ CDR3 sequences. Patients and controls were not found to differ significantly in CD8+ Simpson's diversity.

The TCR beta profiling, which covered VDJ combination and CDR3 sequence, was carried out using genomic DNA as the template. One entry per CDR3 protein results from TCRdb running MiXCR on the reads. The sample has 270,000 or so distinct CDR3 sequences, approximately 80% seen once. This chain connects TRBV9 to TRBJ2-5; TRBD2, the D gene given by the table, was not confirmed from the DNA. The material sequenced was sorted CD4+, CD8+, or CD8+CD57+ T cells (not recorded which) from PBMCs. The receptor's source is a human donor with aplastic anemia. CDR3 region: CATRGPPGETKYV.